This paragraph reports one TCR beta chain. This entry belongs to a study of cytomegalovirus exposure and HLA in healthy donors. Study details: A data release that came early held tens of millions of unique TCRs from HLA-typed donors.

Among the donors, all were healthy bone marrow donors. The donors, nominally healthy at sampling, likely had unrecorded immune exposures. PCR amplification relied on 60 Vbeta primers (plus 13 Jbeta primers). Here immunoSEQ multiplex PCR was the method, and the copy in TCRdb shows in-frame clones only, minus some. The sample holds approximately 160,000 clones; about four fifths are singletons and the top ten take 1.5%. The germline CDR1 and CDR2 sequences are MDHEN and SYDVKM. The V gene end was trimmed by 5 bases and the J gene end by 8 bases; junction bases not matched to a gene: 8. This CDR3 contains 13 residues.

The chain uses TRBV28 and TRBJ1-2, with 7 bases that match TRBD1. This clonotype originated in a male donor in good health and CMV-seronegative. Sequenced input: PBMCs. CDR3 DNA sequence: TGTGCCAGCAGTGGGGGGACAGCGTGGGGCTACACCTTC. This encodes CASSGGTAWGYTF.